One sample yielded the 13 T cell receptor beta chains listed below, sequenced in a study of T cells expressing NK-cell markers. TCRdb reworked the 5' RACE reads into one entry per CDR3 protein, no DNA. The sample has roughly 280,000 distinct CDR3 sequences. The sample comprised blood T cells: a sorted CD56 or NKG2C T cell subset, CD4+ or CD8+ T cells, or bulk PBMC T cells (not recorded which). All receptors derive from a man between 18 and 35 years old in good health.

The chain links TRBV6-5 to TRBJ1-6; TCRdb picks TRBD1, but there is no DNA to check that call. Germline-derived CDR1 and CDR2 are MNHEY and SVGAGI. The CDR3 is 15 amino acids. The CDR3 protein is CASSYSARDRGTLHF.

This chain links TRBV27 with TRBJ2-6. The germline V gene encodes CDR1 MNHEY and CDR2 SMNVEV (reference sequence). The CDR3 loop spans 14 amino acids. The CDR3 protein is CASGTYSGANVLTF.

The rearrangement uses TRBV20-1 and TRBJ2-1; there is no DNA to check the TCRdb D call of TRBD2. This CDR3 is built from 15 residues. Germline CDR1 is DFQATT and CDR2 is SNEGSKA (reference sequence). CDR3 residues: CSAQRYSGRYNEQFF.

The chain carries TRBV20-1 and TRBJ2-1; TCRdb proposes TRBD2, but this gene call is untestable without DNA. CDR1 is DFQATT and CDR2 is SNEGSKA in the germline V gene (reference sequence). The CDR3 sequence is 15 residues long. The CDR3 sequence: CSARSPLAAEGEQFF.

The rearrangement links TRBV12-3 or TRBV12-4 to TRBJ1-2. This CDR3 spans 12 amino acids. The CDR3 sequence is CASSLSFDGYTF.

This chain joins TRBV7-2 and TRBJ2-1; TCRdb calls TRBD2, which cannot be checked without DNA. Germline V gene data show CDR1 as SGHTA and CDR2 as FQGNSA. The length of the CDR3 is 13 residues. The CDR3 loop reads CASSSTRLDEQFF.

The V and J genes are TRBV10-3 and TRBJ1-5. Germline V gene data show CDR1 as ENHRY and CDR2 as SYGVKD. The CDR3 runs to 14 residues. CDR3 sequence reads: CAISERGSNQPQHF.

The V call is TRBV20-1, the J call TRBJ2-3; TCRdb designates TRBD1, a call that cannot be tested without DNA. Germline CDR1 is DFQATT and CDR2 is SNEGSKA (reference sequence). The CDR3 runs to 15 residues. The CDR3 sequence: CSANHRGRTTDTQYF.

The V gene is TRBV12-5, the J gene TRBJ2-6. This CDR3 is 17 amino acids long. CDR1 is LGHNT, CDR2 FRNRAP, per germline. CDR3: CASGLYPDSSGANVLTF.

CDR3 sequence reads: CASSYEFQGETQYF. The chain combines TRBV6-2 or TRBV6-3 with TRBJ2-5. Germline values: CDR1 MNHEY, CDR2 SVGEGT. CDR3 length: 14 amino acids.

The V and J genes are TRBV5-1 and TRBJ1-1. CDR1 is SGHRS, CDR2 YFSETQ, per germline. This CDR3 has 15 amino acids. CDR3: CASSFGAGAGTEAFF.

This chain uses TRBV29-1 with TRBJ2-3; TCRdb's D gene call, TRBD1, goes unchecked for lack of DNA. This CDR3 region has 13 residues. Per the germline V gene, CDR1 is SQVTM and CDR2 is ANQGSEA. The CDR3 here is CSVAGRHRDTQYF.

CDR3 loop: CSVDTRSTRGYGYTF. The chain employs TRBV29-1 and TRBJ1-2. In germline, CDR1 is SQVTM, CDR2 ANQGSEA. The CDR3 is made up of 15 amino acids.